These 17 T cell receptor beta chains originate from one sample sequenced in a study of memory CD4+ T cells and cytomegalovirus serostatus. The sort gate was single viable CD3+CD4+CD8-CD45RO+ cells for memory CD4+ T cells. Clones were read by immunoSEQ multiplex PCR, and TCRdb kept only the in-frame ones, dropping some. The data hold some 58,000 clones, with 70% to 80% observed a single time. Source material: memory CD4+ T cells from blood. These TCRs come from an adult in good health and CMV-seronegative.

The chain employs TRBV5-4 and TRBJ2-2; 11 bases agree with TRBD2. Germline V gene data show CDR1 as SGHNT and CDR2 as YYREEE (reference sequence). This CDR3 comprises 17 residues. The V and J ends lost 3 bases and 9 bases, in that order; junction bases with no gene match: 13. The CDR3 sequence: CASSSRSSGGPFRELFF. CDR3 sequence (DNA): TGTGCCAGCAGCTCCCGATCTAGCGGGGGGCCCTTCCGGGAGCTGTTTTTT.

The chain carries TRBV6-6 and TRBJ2-1; 10 nucleotides agree with TRBD2. V lost 11 bases and J lost 9; bases outside the gene matches: 10. Germline V gene data show CDR1 as MNHNY and CDR2 as SVGAGI (reference sequence). This CDR3 spans 13 amino acids. CDR3 DNA sequence: TGTGCCCACCGGGGGCTAGCGGGAGTTGAGCAGTTCTTC. It codes for CAHRGLAGVEQFF.

The rearrangement links TRBV27 to TRBJ1-1; 8 nucleotides line up with TRBD1. The V gene end was trimmed by 5 bases and the J gene end by 6 bases; junction bases not matched to a gene: 8. This CDR3 is 14 amino acids long. Germline-derived CDR1 and CDR2 are MNHEY and SMNVEV (reference sequence). The CDR3 region is CASSTGQAIAEAFF. The CDR3 region has the DNA TGTGCCAGCAGTACGGGACAGGCCATCGCTGAAGCTTTCTTT.

The chain links TRBV7-6 to TRBJ2-5, with a weak D call TRBD1 (6 bases). The V end was cut by 4 bases, the J end by 1 base, with 16 bases between. CDR3 length: 16 amino acids. Per the germline V gene, CDR1 is SGHVS and CDR2 is FNYEAQ. This CDR3 reads CASSSGDTGTQETQYF. As DNA, the CDR3 is TGTGCCAGCAGCTCCGGCGATACAGGGACCCAAGAGACCCAGTACTTC.

This clone occurred a few times. The chain couples TRBV28 to TRBJ2-7, with D perhaps matching TRBD2 (6 bases). The CDR3 has 14 residues. CDR1 is MDHEN, CDR2 SYDVKM, per germline. V gave up 7 bases and J gave up 0 bases, with 13 bases separating them. The CDR3 region has the DNA TGTGCCAGCACCCGAGGCGGGGCCTCCTACGAGCAGTACTTC. This encodes CASTRGGASYEQYF.

This chain links TRBV4-1 with TRBJ2-3; 7 nucleotides agree with TRBD2. The CDR3 covers 15 residues. Germline assignment: CDR1 MGHRA and CDR2 YSYEKL. J gave up 2 bases and V 4 bases, and 6 bases lay outside the gene matches. The chain's CDR3 is CASSRTLADTDTQYF. In DNA, the CDR3 is TGCGCCAGCAGCCGTACTCTAGCGGACACAGATACGCAGTATTTT.

This clone was picked up a small number of times. This rearrangement joins TRBV2 to TRBJ2-1; 7 positions match TRBD2. V lost 6 bases, J lost 9 bases, and 11 bases stayed unmatched. Germline V gives CDR1 SNHLY, CDR2 FYNNEI. The CDR3 sequence is 14 residues long. CDR3 coding DNA: TGTGCCAGCAGCCGAGGAACTAGCGTCGGTGAGCAGTTCTTC. It codes for CASSRGTSVGEQFF.

The V gene is TRBV4-3, the J gene TRBJ1-3, with a tentative D call TRBD1 (5 bases). CDR3 length equals 15 residues. Per the germline V gene, CDR1 is LGHNA and CDR2 is YSLEER. V lost 1 base and J lost 2, with 9 bases in between. The CDR3: CASSQGTGPGNTIYF. The CDR3 DNA reads as TGCGCCAGCAGCCAAGGCACAGGCCCTGGAAACACCATATATTTT.

This chain uses TRBV6-5 with TRBJ2-7; TRBD2 is a possible D gene (6 bases). V was cut by 1 base and J by 2 bases, with 12 bases left in between. Germline loops: CDR1 MNHEY, CDR2 SVGAGI. The CDR3 covers 15 residues. The CDR3 reads CASSYWGGTAYEQYF. CDR3 coding DNA: TGTGCCAGCAGTTACTGGGGAGGAACTGCCTACGAGCAGTACTTC.

CDR3 in amino acids: CASSLILVGNNYGYTF. Here the CDR3 DNA reads TGTGCCAGCAGCTTGATTTTGGTCGGCAATAACTATGGCTACACCTTC. This chain joins TRBV5-5 and TRBJ1-2; no firm D call. The CDR3 is 16 amino acids. CDR1 and CDR2 from the germline V gene are SGHKS and YYEKEE (reference sequence). Between the trimmed V and J ends, which lost 1 base and 1 base, there was a span of 14 bases.

This chain links TRBV5-1 with TRBJ2-5, with 9 bases aligning to TRBD1. J lost 4 bases, V lost 5 bases, and 12 bases had no gene match. The CDR3 is made up of 16 amino acids. CDR1 and CDR2 (germline): SGHRS, YFSETQ. The CDR3 is CASRLTGTGIVETQYF. CDR3 bases: TGCGCCAGCAGGCTGACCGGGACAGGGATCGTAGAGACCCAGTACTTC.

V usage is TRBV7-9 and J usage is TRBJ1-2, with D possibly matching TRBD1 (5 bases). The CDR3 loop spans 13 amino acids. Germline V lookup: CDR1 SEHNR, CDR2 FQNEAQ (reference sequence). Trimming stripped 0 bases from V and 3 bases from J, with 5 bases between. The CDR3 sequence: CASSLATDYGYTF. CDR3 bases: TGTGCCAGCAGCTTAGCGACAGACTATGGCTACACCTTC.

By sample fraction, this clone is medium-sized. The sample contains more than one DNA sequence encoding this CDR3. The chain joins TRBV6-5 to TRBJ1-6, with 7 nucleotides matching TRBD1. The junction had 4 bases not matched to a gene; V was cut back by 2 bases and J by 3 bases. This CDR3 is built from 16 residues. In germline, CDR1 is MNHEY, CDR2 SVGAGI. The CDR3 DNA is TGTGCCAGCAGTTACGAGGGGGACAGCTATAATTCACCCCTCCACTTT. This encodes CASSYEGDSYNSPLHF.

The chain employs TRBV27 and TRBJ1-6; a possible D gene is TRBD1 (6 bases). The CDR3 consists of 15 residues. From germline, CDR1 is MNHEY and CDR2 SMNVEV (reference sequence). Trimming pared 5 bases from V and 7 bases from J, leaving 15 bases between. The CDR3 sequence is CASSLEGRGNSPLHF. CDR3 sequence (DNA): TGTGCCAGCAGTCTAGAGGGCAGGGGAAATTCACCCCTCCACTTT.

This clone was seen only a few times. The V and J genes are TRBV5-1 and TRBJ2-7; the match to TRBD1 covers 8 bases. From germline, CDR1 is SGHRS and CDR2 YFSETQ. Trimming at V came to 2 bases and at J to 6 bases, leaving 10 bases not matched to a gene. This CDR3 has 15 amino acids. CDR3 sequence: CASSLRTGILSEQYF. The CDR3 DNA reads as TGCGCCAGCAGCTTAAGGACAGGGATATTATCCGAGCAGTACTTC.

In its sample, this clone was seen a few times. This chain connects TRBV5-1 to TRBJ2-5; D gene unclear. Germline loops: CDR1 SGHRS, CDR2 YFSETQ. This CDR3 comprises 14 residues. Trimming removed 2 bases from V and 1 base from J, with 9 bases in between. Here the CDR3 DNA reads TGCGCCAGCAGCTTAACCGGGTCCCAAGAGACCCAGTACTTC. This gives the protein CASSLTGSQETQYF.

In DNA form, the CDR3 reads TGCGCCAGCAGTAGCCAGATCAACACTGAAGCTTTCTTT. Amino acid sequence: CASSSQINTEAFF. This chain links TRBV10-1 with TRBJ1-1; D ambiguous. Germline V gives CDR1 WNHNN, CDR2 SYGVQD (reference sequence). Trimming left V 5 bases short and J 2 bases short, with 9 bases between. This CDR3 comprises 13 residues.